Below are 4 T cell receptor beta chains sequenced from a single sample in a study of blood T cells in healthy people across ages. A sample-barcoded 5' primer and a J-beta primer mix were used in a second PCR of roughly 7 to 11 cycles. TCRdb redid the calling of the 5' RACE reads with MiXCR, one entry per CDR3 protein. Among 1,100,000 or so distinct CDR3 sequences listed, more than 35% were seen once. Source material: blood. The receptors derive from a woman aged 55-70 years in good health.

This chain connects TRBV25-1 to TRBJ1-2, with D tentatively TRBD1 (5 bases). Germline assignment: CDR1 MGHDK and CDR2 SYGVNS. The CDR3 is made up of 14 amino acids. V lost 8 bases to trimming and J lost 0 bases, with 13 bases between them. In nucleotides, the CDR3 is TGTGCCAGCTCACGCGGGGGTACTAACTATGGCTACACCTTC. Encoded protein: CASSRGGTNYGYTF.

V gene TRBV20-1 combines with J gene TRBJ1-2; no clear D. Trimming shortened V by 6 bases and J by 4 bases, and 15 bases separated the two germline ends. Germline V gene data show CDR1 as DFQATT and CDR2 as SNEGSKA (reference sequence). CDR3 length equals 13 residues. The CDR3 is CSAQGSSGYGYTF. CDR3 in DNA: TGCAGTGCGCAAGGCTCTTCCGGCTATGGCTACACCTTC.

This clonotype was observed a handful of times. J is TRBJ2-3 and V is TRBV12-5; 7 bases are shared with TRBD2. This CDR3 region has 15 residues. J lost 3 bases, V lost 6 bases, and 9 bases had no gene match. In germline, CDR1 is LGHNT, CDR2 FRNRAP. The CDR3 DNA sequence: TGTGCTAGTGGGACCAGCGGGATGGGAACAGATACGCAGTATTTT. It codes for CASGTSGMGTDTQYF. The whole variable domain, remainder taken from reference TRBV12-5 and TRBJ2-3, is DARVTQTPRHKVTEMGQEVTMRCQPILGHNTVFWYRQTMMQGLELLAYFRNRAPLDDSGMPKDRFSAEMPDATLATLKIQPSEPRDSAVYFCASGTSGMGTDTQYFGPGTRLTVL.

This sequence joins TRBV27 and TRBJ1-5; 7 nucleotides align to TRBD1. CDR1 and CDR2 from the germline V gene are MNHEY and SMNVEV (reference sequence). Unmatched junction bases numbered 6, after V lost 6 bases and J lost 1 base. The CDR3 totals 15 residues. The CDR3 sequence is CASRGQGGSNQPQHF. CDR3 sequence (DNA): TGTGCCAGCAGAGGGCAGGGGGGCAGCAATCAGCCCCAGCATTTT.